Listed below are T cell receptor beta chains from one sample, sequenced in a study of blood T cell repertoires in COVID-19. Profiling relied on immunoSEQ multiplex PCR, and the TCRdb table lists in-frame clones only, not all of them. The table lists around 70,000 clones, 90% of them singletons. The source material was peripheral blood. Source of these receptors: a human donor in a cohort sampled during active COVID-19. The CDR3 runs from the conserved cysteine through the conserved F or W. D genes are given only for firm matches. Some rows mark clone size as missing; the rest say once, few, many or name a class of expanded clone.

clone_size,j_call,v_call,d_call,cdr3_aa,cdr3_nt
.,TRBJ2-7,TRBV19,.,CASTGGQLPYEQYF,TGTGCCAGTACCGGAGGACAGCTCCCCTACGAGCAGTACTTC
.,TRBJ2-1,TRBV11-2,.,CASSGRADSSYNEQFF,TGTGCCAGCAGCGGGCGGGCGGACAGCTCCTACAATGAGCAGTTCTTC
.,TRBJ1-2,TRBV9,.,CASSSIGSYGYTF,TGTGCCAGCAGCTCGATCGGTTCCTATGGCTACACCTTC
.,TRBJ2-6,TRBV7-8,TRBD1,CASSLTGGNPLLSGANVLTF,TGTGCCAGCAGCTTGACAGGGGGCAATCCTCTTCTCTCTGGGGCCAACGTCCTGACTTTC
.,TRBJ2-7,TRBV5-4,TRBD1,CASSAGQGGNEQYF,TGTGCCAGCAGCGCGGGACAGGGGGGCAACGAGCAGTACTTC
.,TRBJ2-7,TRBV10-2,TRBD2,CASRFPPLSGRAYEQYF,TGCGCCAGCAGGTTTCCCCCCCTCAGCGGGAGGGCCTACGAGCAGTACTTC
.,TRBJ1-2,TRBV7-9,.,CASSLNTGPGYTF,TGTGCCAGCAGCTTAAATACTGGGCCTGGCTACACCTTC
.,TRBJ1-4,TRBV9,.,CASSVEGQPPSEKLFF,TGTGCCAGCAGCGTAGAGGGGCAGCCTCCCAGCGAAAAACTGTTTTTT
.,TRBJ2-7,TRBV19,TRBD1,CASSSKGQSAYEQYF,TGTGCCAGTAGTTCTAAGGGACAGTCTGCCTACGAGCAGTACTTC
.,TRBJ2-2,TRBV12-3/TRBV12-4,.,CASSSRTGELFF,TGTGCCAGCAGTTCCCGCACCGGGGAGCTGTTTTTT
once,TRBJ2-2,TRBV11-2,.,CASSPNPTNTGELFF,TGTGCCAGCAGCCCGAATCCTACGAACACCGGGGAGCTGTTTTTT
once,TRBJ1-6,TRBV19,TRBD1,CASSGGTVNSPLHF,TGTGCCAGTAGTGGGGGGACAGTTAATTCACCCCTCCACTTT
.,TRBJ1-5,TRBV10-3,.,CAISESNSAANQPQHF,TGTGCCATCAGTGAGTCGAATTCGGCGGCCAATCAGCCCCAGCATTTT
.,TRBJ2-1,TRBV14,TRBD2,CASSHSSGRANNEQFF,TGTGCCAGCAGCCATAGTAGCGGGAGGGCCAACAATGAGCAGTTCTTC
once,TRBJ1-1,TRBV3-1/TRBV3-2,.,CASSQTGKGTEAFF,TGTGCCAGCAGCCAAACAGGGAAGGGCACTGAAGCTTTCTTT
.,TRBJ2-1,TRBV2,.,CASSVGSLASEESHNEQFF,TGTGCCAGCAGTGTGGGTAGTCTGGCTAGCGAGGAGAGCCACAATGAGCAGTTCTTC
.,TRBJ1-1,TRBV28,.,CASSRGLLGTEAFF,TGTGCCAGCAGCCGGGGATTACTAGGGACTGAAGCTTTCTTT
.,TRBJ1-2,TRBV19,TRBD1,CASSPTGGSYGYTF,TGTGCCAGTAGTCCGACAGGGGGCAGCTATGGCTACACCTTC
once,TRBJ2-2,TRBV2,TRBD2,CASSAGTSDTGELFF,TGTGCCAGCAGTGCCGGGACTAGCGACACCGGGGAGCTGTTTTTT
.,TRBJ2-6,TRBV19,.,CASSISGSGANVLTF,TGTGCCAGTAGTATATCGGGGTCTGGGGCCAACGTCCTGACTTTC
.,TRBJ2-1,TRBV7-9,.,CASSLGTGNEQFF,TGTGCCAGCAGCTTAGGAACGGGCAATGAGCAGTTCTTC
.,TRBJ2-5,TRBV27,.,CASSHGGREETQYF,TGTGCCAGCAGCCACGGAGGGCGGGAAGAGACCCAGTACTTC
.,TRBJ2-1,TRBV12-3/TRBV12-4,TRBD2,CASRAGTRGQFF,TGTGCCAGCAGGGCCGGGACTAGAGGGCAGTTCTTC
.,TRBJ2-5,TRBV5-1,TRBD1,CASSLDPDRAGETQYF,TGCGCCAGCAGCTTAGATCCGGACAGGGCGGGCGAGACCCAGTACTTC
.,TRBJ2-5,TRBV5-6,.,CASSFGPDQETQYF,TGTGCCAGCAGCTTTGGGCCTGACCAAGAGACCCAGTACTTC
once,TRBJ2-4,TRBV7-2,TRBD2,CASSLGFGGADIQYF,TGTGCCAGCAGCTTAGGGTTCGGGGGGGCAGACATTCAGTACTTC
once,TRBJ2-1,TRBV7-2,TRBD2,CASSLERGRGNEQFF,TGTGCCAGCAGCCTCGAGCGGGGTCGGGGAAATGAGCAGTTCTTC
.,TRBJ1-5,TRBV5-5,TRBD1,CASSWTGDSNQPQHF,TGTGCCAGCAGCTGGACAGGAGATAGCAATCAGCCCCAGCATTTT
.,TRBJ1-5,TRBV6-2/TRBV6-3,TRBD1,CASSYGTGGVQPQHF,TGTGCCAGCAGTTACGGGACAGGGGGTGTTCAGCCCCAGCATTTT
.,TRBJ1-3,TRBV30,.,CAWSGRFDTIYF,TGTGCCTGGAGTGGGAGATTTGACACCATATATTTT
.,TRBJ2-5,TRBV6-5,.,CASSIARGAGETQYF,TGTGCCAGCAGTATCGCTCGAGGGGCGGGGGAGACCCAGTACTTC
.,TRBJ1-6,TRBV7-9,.,CASSAQEGYNSPLHF,TGTGCCAGCAGCGCCCAGGAGGGATATAATTCACCCCTCCACTTT
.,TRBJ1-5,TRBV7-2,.,CASSLHAGPNQPQHF,TGTGCCAGCAGCTTACATGCAGGGCCAAATCAGCCCCAGCATTTT
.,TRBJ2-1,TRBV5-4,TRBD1,CASSGGGRGLVDEQFF,TGTGCCAGCAGTGGGGGAGGCAGGGGGCTAGTGGATGAGCAGTTCTTC
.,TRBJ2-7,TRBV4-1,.,CASSQGVEQKYEQYF,TGCGCCAGCAGCCAAGGTGTGGAACAGAAATACGAGCAGTACTTC
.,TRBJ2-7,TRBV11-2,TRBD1,CASSLGGQGWYEQYF,TGTGCCAGCAGCTTAGGGGGACAGGGTTGGTACGAGCAGTACTTC
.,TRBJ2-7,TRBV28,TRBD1,CASSTSAGTGSSEQYF,TGTGCCAGCAGTACTAGTGCCGGGACAGGGAGCTCCGAGCAGTACTTC
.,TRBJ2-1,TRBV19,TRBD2,CASSMGDYHNEQFF,TGTGCCAGTAGTATGGGGGACTACCACAATGAGCAGTTCTTC
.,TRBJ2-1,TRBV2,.,CASSEGEVQFF,TGTGCCAGCAGTGAAGGGGAGGTCCAGTTCTTC
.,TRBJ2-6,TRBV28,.,CASRERGPGANVLTF,TGTGCCAGCAGGGAGCGAGGGCCTGGGGCCAACGTCCTGACTTTC
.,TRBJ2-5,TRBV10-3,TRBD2,CAISDGLAGGETQYF,TGTGCCATCAGCGACGGACTAGCGGGCGGGGAGACCCAGTACTTC
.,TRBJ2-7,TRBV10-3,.,CAISDPLNPDSMDF,TGTGCCATCAGTGACCCGTTAAACCCGGACTCCATGGACTTC
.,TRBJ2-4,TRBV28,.,CASSPGFEDIQYF,TGTGCCAGCAGTCCGGGGTTCGAGGACATTCAGTACTTC
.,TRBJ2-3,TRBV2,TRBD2,CASSEARAGEADTQYF,TGTGCCAGCAGTGAAGCTCGCGCGGGAGAGGCAGATACGCAGTATTTT
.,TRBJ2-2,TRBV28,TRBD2,CASSDSGSRTGELFF,TGTGCCAGCAGCGATAGCGGGAGTCGCACCGGGGAGCTGTTTTTT
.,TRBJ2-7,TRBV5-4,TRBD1,CASSPRTGTYEQYF,TGTGCCAGCAGCCCACGGACAGGAACATACGAGCAGTACTTC
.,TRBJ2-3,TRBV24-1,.,CATSRGTGTDTQYF,TGTGCCACCAGTCGGGGGACGGGCACAGATACGCAGTATTTT
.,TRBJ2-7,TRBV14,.,CASSQVHLPYEQYF,TGTGCCAGCAGCCAAGTACACCTTCCCTACGAGCAGTACTTC
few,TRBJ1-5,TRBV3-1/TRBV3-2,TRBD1,CASSSTGANNQPQHF,TGTGCCAGCAGCTCGACAGGGGCGAACAATCAGCCCCAGCATTTT
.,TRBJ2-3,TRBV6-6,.,CASSFPGGAGTDTQYF,TGTGCCAGCAGTTTCCCGGGGGGCGCTGGCACAGATACGCAGTATTTT
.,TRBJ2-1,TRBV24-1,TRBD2,CATSWGTGTSGKNNEQFF,TGTGCCACCAGTTGGGGGACAGGGACTAGCGGGAAAAACAATGAGCAGTTCTTC
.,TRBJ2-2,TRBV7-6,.,CASSLELQNTGELFF,TGTGCCAGCAGCTTAGAGCTCCAGAACACCGGGGAGCTGTTTTTT
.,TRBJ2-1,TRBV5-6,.,CASSRGGQVYNEQFF,TGTGCCAGCAGCCGCGGGGGACAGGTCTACAATGAGCAGTTCTTC
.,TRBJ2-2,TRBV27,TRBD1,CASSAVFIQGIAGELFF,TGTGCCAGCAGTGCTGTTTTTATACAGGGGATAGCCGGGGAGCTGTTTTTT
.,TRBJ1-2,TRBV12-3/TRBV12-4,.,CASSLPENYGYTF,TGTGCCAGCAGTTTACCAGAAAACTATGGCTACACCTTC
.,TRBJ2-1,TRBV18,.,CASSTSLRVLVFNEQFF,TGTGCCAGCTCAACGTCGCTGAGGGTGCTTGTCTTCAATGAGCAGTTCTTC
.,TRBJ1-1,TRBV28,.,CASSPYTNTEAFF,TGTGCCAGCAGTCCTTACACGAACACTGAAGCTTTCTTT
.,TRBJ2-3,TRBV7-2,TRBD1,CASSSGTAVTDTQYF,TGTGCCAGCAGCTCCGGGACAGCAGTCACAGATACGCAGTATTTT
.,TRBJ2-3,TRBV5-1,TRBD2,CASSLGTSGRNTDTQYF,TGCGCCAGCAGCCTCGGGACTAGCGGGAGGAACACAGATACGCAGTATTTT